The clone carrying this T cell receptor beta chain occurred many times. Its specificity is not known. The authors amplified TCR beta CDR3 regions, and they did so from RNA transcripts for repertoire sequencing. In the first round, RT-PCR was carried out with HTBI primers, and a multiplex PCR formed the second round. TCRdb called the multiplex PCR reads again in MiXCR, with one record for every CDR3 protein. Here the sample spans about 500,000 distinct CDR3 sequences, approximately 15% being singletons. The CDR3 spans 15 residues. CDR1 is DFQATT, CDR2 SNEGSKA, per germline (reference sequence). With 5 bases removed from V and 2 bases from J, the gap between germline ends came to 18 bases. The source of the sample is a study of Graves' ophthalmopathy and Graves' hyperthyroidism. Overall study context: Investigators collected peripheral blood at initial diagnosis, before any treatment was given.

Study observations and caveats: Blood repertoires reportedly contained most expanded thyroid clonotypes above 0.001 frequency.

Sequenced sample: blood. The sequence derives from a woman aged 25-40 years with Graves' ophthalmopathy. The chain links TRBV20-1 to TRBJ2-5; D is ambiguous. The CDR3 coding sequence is TGCAGTGCTCCAAATCGTATGGTGGTACAAGAGACCCAGTACTTC. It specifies CSAPNRMVVQETQYF.